Listed below are T cell receptor beta chains from one sample, sequenced in a study of regulatory T cells in long-lasting Graves disease. TCRdb itself ran the multiplex PCR reads through MiXCR, one entry per CDR3 protein. The sample records hundreds of thousands of distinct CDR3 sequences, less than 20% being singletons. These records were also assigned to another study, of T cells in Graves' hyperthyroidism and ophthalmopathy.

Sequences were derived from peripheral blood mononuclear cells (PBMCs), sampled at new diagnosis, from a patient treated with antithyroid drugs. Receptors were obtained from a woman aged 25-40 years with Graves disease. The CDR3 runs from the conserved cysteine through the conserved F or W. A D gene is named only where the DNA matches it firmly. Clone size is given for some rows only: seen once, a few or many times, or a class if the clone is expanded.

size	D	V	J	length	CDR3	DNA
many	TRBD2	TRBV7-9	TRBJ2-2	14	CASSLLAGDGELFF	TGTGCCAGCAGCTTATTAGCGGGAGACGGGGAGCTGTTTTTT
few	TRBD2	TRBV30	TRBJ2-7	14	CAWVPSGSGYEQYF	TGTGCCTGGGTACCTAGCGGGAGTGGATACGAGCAGTACTTC
many	-	TRBV28	TRBJ1-2	14	CASSGGGHNYGYTF	TGTGCCAGCAGTGGCGGGGGGCATAACTATGGCTACACCTTC
-	-	TRBV10-3	TRBJ1-2	14	CAISETGPLYGYTF	TGTGCCATCAGTGAAACAGGGCCGCTCTATGGCTACACCTTC
-	-	TRBV7-9	TRBJ1-2	14	CASSFQGADYGYTF	TGTGCCAGCAGCTTCCAGGGAGCGGACTATGGCTACACCTTC
many	-	TRBV28	TRBJ2-1	15	CASSQGGGLDNEQFF	TGTGCCAGCAGTCAAGGGGGGGGTTTGGACAATGAGCAGTTCTTC
-	-	TRBV29-1	TRBJ2-7	12	CSGGQPPYEQYF	TGCAGCGGAGGACAGCCTCCCTACGAGCAGTACTTC
-	-	TRBV14	TRBJ2-1	16	CASSQVYLVPVNEQFF	TGTGCCAGCAGCCAAGTGTATCTGGTCCCCGTCAATGAGCAGTTCTTC
many	TRBD2	TRBV5-1	TRBJ2-1	15	CASSLGSGFGNEQFF	TGCGCCAGCAGCTTAGGTAGCGGGTTTGGGAATGAGCAGTTCTTC
-	-	TRBV20-1	TRBJ1-4	15	CSAYLGEVLNEKLFF	TGCAGTGCTTATCTAGGGGAGGTGTTAAATGAAAAACTGTTTTTT
many	TRBD2	TRBV28	TRBJ2-1	14	CASSPGTITNEQFF	TGTGCCAGCAGTCCCGGGACTATAACCAATGAGCAGTTCTTC
-	TRBD2	TRBV6-4	TRBJ2-1	17	CASSYSIGVAGGYEQFF	TGTGCCAGCAGTTACTCGATCGGTGTAGCGGGAGGATATGAGCAGTTCTTC
-	-	TRBV20-1	TRBJ2-7	17	CSAEDVGTSVGGYEQYF	TGCAGTGCTGAGGACGTCGGGACCTCCGTAGGCGGTTACGAGCAGTACTTC
many	-	TRBV28	TRBJ2-2	15	CASSPTLATTGELFF	TGTGCCAGCAGTCCAACCCTGGCGACCACCGGGGAGCTGTTTTTT
-	-	TRBV4-1	TRBJ1-1	12	CASTGYATEAFF	TGCGCCAGTACAGGGTATGCAACTGAAGCTTTCTTT
many	TRBD1	TRBV20-1	TRBJ2-7	14	CSAFPGQGAYEQYF	TGCAGTGCTTTCCCGGGACAGGGGGCATACGAGCAGTACTTC
many	-	TRBV27	TRBJ1-5	13	CASSLSVQQAQHF	TGTGCCAGCAGTTTATCGGTCCAGCAAGCCCAGCATTTT
many	-	TRBV28	TRBJ2-4	15	CASCEGDKAKNIQYF	TGTGCCAGTTGTGAGGGAGATAAGGCCAAAAACATTCAGTACTTC
-	-	TRBV2	TRBJ1-3	15	CASTAQLSSGNTIYF	TGTGCCAGCACTGCCCAATTAAGCTCTGGAAACACCATATATTTT
-	-	TRBV5-1	TRBJ2-3	16	CASSFSVGGVTDTQYF	TGCGCCAGCAGCTTCTCTGTGGGAGGTGTCACAGATACGCAGTATTTT
many	TRBD1	TRBV28	TRBJ2-2	17	CASNFDRDRGNTGELFF	TGTGCCAGCAACTTCGACCGGGACAGGGGTAACACCGGGGAGCTGTTTTTT
-	-	TRBV3-1	TRBJ2-5	15	CASSQEPTSRETQYF	TGTGCCAGCAGCCAAGAACCGACAAGTAGAGAGACCCAGTACTTC
once	-	TRBV20-1	TRBJ1-5	16	CSAKASGIYSNQPQHF	TGCAGTGCTAAAGCTTCTGGGATTTATAGCAATCAGCCCCAGCATTTT
-	-	TRBV14	TRBJ2-1	15	CASSSFGAPHNEQFF	TGTGCCAGCAGTTCTTTCGGCGCGCCTCACAATGAGCAGTTCTTC
many	TRBD2	TRBV12-3/TRBV12-4	TRBJ2-7	16	CASTRTSGRDPYEQYF	TGTGCCAGCACCCGGACTAGCGGGAGGGATCCTTACGAGCAGTACTTC
many	-	TRBV11-2	TRBJ1-4	14	CASRSWQTNEKLFF	TGTGCCAGCAGATCCTGGCAGACAAATGAAAAACTGTTTTTT